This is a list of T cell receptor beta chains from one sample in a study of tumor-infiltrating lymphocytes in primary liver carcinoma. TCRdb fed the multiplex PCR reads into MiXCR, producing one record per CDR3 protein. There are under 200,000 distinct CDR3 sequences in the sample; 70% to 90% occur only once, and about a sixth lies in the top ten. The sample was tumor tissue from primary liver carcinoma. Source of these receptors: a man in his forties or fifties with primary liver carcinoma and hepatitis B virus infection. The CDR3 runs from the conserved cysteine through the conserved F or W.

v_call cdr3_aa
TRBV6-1 CASSVYRGPISGANVLTF
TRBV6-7 CASSYPAIGNLGSYNEQFF
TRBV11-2 CASTTSAVAKIIQYF
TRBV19 CASRMAVRVGYEQYF
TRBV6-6 CASSKYRSDKQYF
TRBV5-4 CAGSQTSGAYTLYF
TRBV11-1 CASSMSRESTDMQYF
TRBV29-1 CIVELVGHTYTQYF
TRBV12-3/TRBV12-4 CASSLTTDQETQYF
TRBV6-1 CASRALQGRDRFGANILTF
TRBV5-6 CTSSSTGIPQENQYF
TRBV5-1 CASNLEGTSTDTQYF
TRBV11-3 CANILGVINNEQFF
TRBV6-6 CASSYKSTIYF
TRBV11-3 CGSSRSLVSPLHF
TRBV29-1 CRGIDCGETQYF
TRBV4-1 CVSNQEGRGETQYF
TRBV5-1 CASSLGGAVTQYF
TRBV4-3 CASSWGQTNTGELVF
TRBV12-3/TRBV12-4 CANSLTVGETQYF
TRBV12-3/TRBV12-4 CAISLFALAGDNEQFF
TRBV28 CASSSNTKVGETQYF
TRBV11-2 CTNSFSFTGGGGYTF
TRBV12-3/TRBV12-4 CAGSLGRNNEQFF
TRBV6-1 CASRDRLAGAIEQFF
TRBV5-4 CASSLTGGLHTQYF